This record concerns one T cell receptor (beta chain) sequence. Germline CDR1 is MNHEY and CDR2 is SVGEGT. The CDR3 has 14 residues. Trimming removed 4 bases at V and 0 bases at J, with 8 bases between. This sample is part of a study of T cell responses to AZD1222 COVID-19 vaccine. The repertoire was sequenced with immunoSEQ multiplex PCR; TCRdb's copy has only in-frame clones and lacks some. Of 180,000 or so clones in the sample, about 90% are singletons; the top ten hold about 1.5%. This receptor was identified in an adult who received the AZD1222 COVID-19 vaccine. The sample was peripheral blood, taken 28 days after the second AZD1222 dose. This chain uses TRBV6-2 or TRBV6-3 with TRBJ2-3; D call uncertain. For the CDR3, the DNA is TGTGCCAGCAGTTTGGATTCTAGCACAGATACGCAGTATTTT. Its translation is CASSLDSSTDTQYF.